The 15 T cell receptor beta chains in this list originate from one sample, sequenced in a study of T cell responses to AZD1222 COVID-19 vaccine. This table comes from immunoSEQ multiplex PCR, and its TCRdb copy is limited to in-frame clones, with some not included. The table lists over 85,000 clones, roughly 90% of them singletons, with about 15% in the top ten. The sample consisted of peripheral blood, taken 28 days after the second AZD1222 dose. These receptors were taken from an adult who received the AZD1222 COVID-19 vaccine.

The V gene is TRBV5-1, the J gene TRBJ2-4, with D possibly matching TRBD2 (6 bases). This CDR3 region has 16 residues. Germline CDR1 is SGHRS and CDR2 is YFSETQ. The germline V and J ends were trimmed by 3 bases and 0 bases, with 13 bases remaining between them. The CDR3 sequence: CASSSDPGLAKNIQYF. The CDR3 coding sequence is TGCGCCAGCAGCTCCGACCCGGGACTAGCCAAAAACATTCAGTACTTC.

This chain connects TRBV6-5 to TRBJ2-4; 8 nucleotides agree with TRBD1. CDR3 length: 15 residues. Germline V gene data show CDR1 as MNHEY and CDR2 as SVGAGI. J was trimmed by 5 bases and V by 10 bases; bases with no gene match: 13. CDR3 DNA sequence: TGTGCCAACGGTTCACCGGGGACAGGAGAAAACATTCAGTACTTC. This sequence encodes CANGSPGTGENIQYF.

The gene calls are TRBV7-9 and TRBJ1-2; D call uncertain. Germline V gives CDR1 SEHNR, CDR2 FQNEAQ (reference sequence). The CDR3 totals 15 residues. The V end lost 1 base, the J end lost 0 bases, and 9 bases lay between the germline ends. CDR3 nucleotides: TGTGCCAGCAGCTTAGTCAGGATAGCTAACTATGGCTACACCTTC. The encoded protein is CASSLVRIANYGYTF.

This clone turned up a few times. This rearrangement joins TRBV12-5 to TRBJ1-1, with unresolved D. V lost 1 base to trimming and J lost 8 bases, with 17 bases between them. Per germline, CDR1 LGHNT and CDR2 FRNRAP. The CDR3 has 15 amino acids. Here the CDR3 DNA reads TGTGCTAGTGGTTTGGCGACGGGCCCCCTTGGGGAAGCTTTCTTT. Its protein product is CASGLATGPLGEAFF.

The chain carries TRBV2 and TRBJ1-5; D is ambiguous. In germline, CDR1 is SNHLY, CDR2 FYNNEI. V was trimmed by 6 bases and J by 8 bases, leaving 17 bases between them. CDR3 length: 14 amino acids. The DNA for the CDR3 is TGTGCCAGCAGCCGAAGGGAGGCGGAGGAGCCCCAGCATTTT. Its translation is CASSRREAEEPQHF. Supplemented by reference TRBV2 and TRBJ1-5, the full variable domain reads EPEVTQTPSHQVTQMGQEVILRCVPISNHLYFYWYRQILGQKVEFLVSFYNNEISEKSEIFDDQFSVERPDGSNFTLKIRSTKLEDSAMYFCASSRREAEEPQHFGDGTRLSIL.

This sequence joins TRBV2 and TRBJ1-2, with 12 positions matching TRBD1. CDR3 length equals 15 residues. Germline CDR1 SNHLY, CDR2 FYNNEI. V lost 3 bases and J lost 4; bases outside the gene matches: 3. The CDR3 here is CASSEGQGASYGYTF. CDR3 bases: TGTGCCAGCAGTGAGGGACAGGGGGCGAGCTATGGCTACACCTTC.

The V gene is TRBV7-9, the J gene TRBJ2-3, with D perhaps assigned TRBD1 or TRBD2 (5 bases each). This CDR3 is built from 14 residues. Per the germline V gene, CDR1 is SEHNR and CDR2 is FQNEAQ (reference sequence). V was shortened by 2 bases and J by 2 bases, with 8 bases between the two germline ends. CDR3 sequence: CASSLSGTTDTQYF. The CDR3 nucleotides are TGTGCCAGCAGCTTATCCGGGACCACAGATACGCAGTATTTT.

The chain combines TRBV24-1 with TRBJ1-1; D is uncertain. This CDR3 contains 13 residues. Germline values: CDR1 KGHDR, CDR2 SFDVKD. With 4 bases removed from V and 3 bases from J, the gap between germline ends came to 8 bases. The CDR3 DNA is TGTGCCACCAGTGAAGGAGGGTACACTGAAGCTTTCTTT. Translation: CATSEGGYTEAFF.

This chain's CDR3 is CASSLGGSSYNEQFF. The DNA of the CDR3 is TGTGCCAGCAGCCTCGGGGGTAGCTCCTACAATGAGCAGTTCTTC. The rearrangement joins TRBV5-6 to TRBJ2-1; D is perhaps TRBD2 (6 bases). Germline-derived CDR1 and CDR2 are SGHDT and YYEEEE. The CDR3 length is 15 residues. The V and J ends lost 4 bases and 0 bases respectively, with 11 bases between them.

The rearrangement links TRBV14 to TRBJ1-3; the D is unclear. Between the trimmed V and J ends, which lost 2 bases and 4 bases, there was a span of 12 bases. Germline-derived CDR1 and CDR2 are SGHDN and FVKESK. The CDR3 length is 15 residues. CDR3: CASSQISTGGNTIYF. In DNA, the CDR3 is TGTGCCAGCAGCCAAATCTCCACTGGAGGAAACACCATATATTTT.

The chain carries TRBV3-1 (or the pseudogene TRBV3-2) and TRBJ2-2; D is ambiguous. Trimming pared 0 bases from V and 4 bases from J, leaving 9 bases between. Looked up from germline, CDR1 is LGHDT and CDR2 is YNNKEL (reference sequence). This CDR3 contains 15 residues. In DNA, the CDR3 is TGTGCCAGCAGCCAAGATACGACAAGCACCGGGGAGCTGTTTTTT. This encodes CASSQDTTSTGELFF.

The rearrangement links TRBV5-1 to TRBJ1-3, with D hard to call. This CDR3 comprises 13 residues. Trimming removed 2 bases from V and 7 bases from J, with 10 bases in between. Germline V gene lookup returns CDR1 SGHRS and CDR2 YFSETQ. DNA for the CDR3: TGCGCCAGCAGCTTCGGACGGCGGAACACCATATATTTT. This codes for CASSFGRRNTIYF.

The gene calls are TRBV13 and TRBJ1-5; D gene unclear. With 2 bases removed from V and 4 bases from J, the gap between germline ends came to 6 bases. This CDR3 is 13 amino acids long. Germline loops: CDR1 PRHDT, CDR2 FYEKMQ (reference sequence). CDR3 DNA: TGTGCCAGCAGCTTAAGTGGAAATCAGCCCCAGCATTTT. As protein: CASSLSGNQPQHF.

About this clone itself: The same CDR3 is also encoded by other DNA sequences in this sample. This chain uses TRBV18 with TRBJ1-1, with 7 bases matching TRBD1. The germline gives CDR1 KGHSH, CDR2 LQKENI. J was trimmed by 0 bases and V by 2 bases; bases with no gene match: 3. CDR3 length: 15 amino acids. The CDR3 coding sequence is TGTGCCAGCTCACCAAGGGACAGCATGAACACTGAAGCTTTCTTT. Its translation is CASSPRDSMNTEAFF. Using reference TRBV18 and TRBJ1-1 for the parts outside the CDR3, the full variable domain is NAGVMQNPRHLVRRRGQEARLRCSPMKGHSHVYWYRQLPEEGLKFMVYLQKENIIDESGMPKERFSAEFPKEGPSILRIQQVVRGDSAAYFCASSPRDSMNTEAFFGQGTRLTVV.

This chain joins TRBV28 and TRBJ1-4; 9 bases align to TRBD1. V lost 2 bases to trimming and J lost 3 bases; unmatched junction nucleotides: 7. The CDR3 sequence is 17 residues long. Germline CDR1 is MDHEN and CDR2 is SYDVKM. The DNA of the CDR3 is TGTGCCAGCAGTTTAGATGTTGGGGACAGGGCTAATGAAAAACTGTTTTTT. Translating gives CASSLDVGDRANEKLFF.